Detailed here is one T cell receptor (beta chain). Its target is not known. These data belong to a study of OX40 agonist ivuxolimab in advanced cancers. Findings of the study overall: Antigens targeted by the expanded peripheral T cells were not determined.

This CDR3 contains 14 residues. V gave up 7 bases and J gave up 4 bases; unmatched junction bases: 9. Germline loops: CDR1 WSHSY, CDR2 SAAADI. Profiled with immunoSEQ multiplex PCR; TCRdb holds only in-frame clones, not every one. The sample includes some 90,000 clones, 91% of them seen just once. The chain has TRBV10-2 and TRBJ2-7; TRBD1 aligns across 8 bases. This specimen consisted of CD4+ or CD8+ T cells sorted from blood, obtained in a trial of the OX40 agonist ivuxolimab. The source is an adult with an advanced solid tumor such as melanoma, head and neck, liver or kidney cancer. DNA for the CDR3: TGCGCCAGCATGTACCTAACAGGGGGGTACGAGCAGTACTTC. Translating gives CASMYLTGGYEQYF.